This TCR beta chain originates from a study of blood T cell repertoires in COVID-19. Study details: There were acute and convalescent COVID-19 samples, and they came from the United States, Italy and Spain. The cDNA or gDNA used as material had been derived from T cells, B-cell-depleted T cells, or PBMCs.

V lost 4 bases and J lost 7; bases outside the gene matches: 12. Germline-derived CDR1 and CDR2 are MDHEN and SYDVKM. The CDR3 spans 15 residues. In the authors' methods: Amplification of reference gene primers provided the estimated nucleated cell counts. Some clones are missing from TCRdb's copy, which holds only in-frame ones; the method was immunoSEQ multiplex PCR. V and J calls plus clone size are reproduced from that table; the DNA served to infer D and trimming. This sample carries about 160,000 clones, 84% of them seen once, and the ten largest clones take under 2.5%. This receptor was taken from a man in his sixties or seventies with acute or convalescent COVID-19. The specimen sequenced was peripheral blood. This chain links TRBV28 with TRBJ1-2; 7 bases align to TRBD1. CDR3 DNA sequence: TGTGCCAGCAGTTCACCATGGGTAGGGGGCGGTGGCTACACCTTC. This encodes CASSSPWVGGGGYTF.